The rows below give T cell receptor beta chains drawn from one sample of a study of control samples from healthy donors and cancer patients. Here immunoSEQ multiplex PCR was the method, and the copy in TCRdb shows in-frame clones only, minus some. This table has roughly 450,000 clones, more than 80% appearing once. Sequenced input: PBMCs. The source is a middle-aged man with head and neck cancer. Each CDR3 is given with its conserved first and last residue. The D gene is left open where the match is weak. Expanded clones get a size class; other rows say once, few or many, or leave the size out.

.,.,TRBJ1-3,TRBV2,CASSVEERPGNTIYF,TGTGCCAGCAGTGTCGAAGAGAGGCCTGGAAACACCATATATTTT
.,TRBD2,TRBJ2-1,TRBV11-3,CASSLGGASGSNFYNEQFF,TGTGCCAGCAGCTTAGGGGGAGCTAGCGGGAGTAATTTCTACAATGAGCAGTTCTTC
.,TRBD2,TRBJ2-7,TRBV5-1,CASSLGSGRYEQYF,TGCGCCAGCAGCTTGGGTAGCGGGAGATACGAGCAGTACTTC
.,.,TRBJ2-7,TRBV3-1/TRBV3-2,CASSPRVGNYHEQYF,TGTGCCAGCAGCCCCCGGGTTGGTAACTACCACGAGCAGTACTTC
.,.,TRBJ2-7,TRBV2,CASSGDISYEQYF,TGTGCCAGCAGTGGAGATATCTCCTACGAGCAGTACTTC
.,.,TRBJ2-7,TRBV6-5,CASRTFGQDYEQYF,TGTGCCAGCAGGACCTTCGGGCAAGATTACGAGCAGTACTTC
.,.,TRBJ1-1,TRBV30,CAWGGQLYTEAFF,TGTGCCTGGGGCGGACAGTTATACACTGAAGCTTTCTTT
.,.,TRBJ1-2,TRBV5-8,CASSLRPTVFYGYTF,TGTGCCAGCAGCCTTCGCCCGACAGTATTCTATGGCTACACCTTC
.,TRBD2,TRBJ2-7,TRBV28,CASSARLTSGYEQYF,TGTGCCAGCAGTGCCCGGTTGACTAGCGGATACGAGCAGTACTTC
once,.,TRBJ1-3,TRBV7-6,CASSLTGAGAGNTIYF,TGTGCCAGCAGCCTGACGGGGGCAGGGGCTGGAAACACCATATATTTT
once,.,TRBJ2-7,TRBV6-2/TRBV6-3,CASSDPGTRYEQYF,TGTGCCAGCAGCGACCCCGGGACACGCTACGAGCAGTACTTC
.,.,TRBJ1-1,TRBV6-5,CASSYRDVAFF,TGTGCCAGCAGCTACAGGGACGTAGCTTTCTTT
.,TRBD2,TRBJ2-7,TRBV13,CASSLGASGGNYEQYF,TGTGCCAGCAGCTTAGGGGCTAGCGGGGGGAATTACGAGCAGTACTTC
.,TRBD1,TRBJ1-1,TRBV6-6,CASSYAGGANTEAFF,TGTGCCAGCAGTTACGCAGGGGGCGCGAACACTGAAGCTTTCTTT
.,.,TRBJ2-6,TRBV11-3,CASSLGQSSGANVLTF,TGTGCCAGCAGCTTGGGTCAGTCCTCTGGGGCCAACGTCCTGACTTTC
.,.,TRBJ1-1,TRBV7-3,CASSLVGWGDTEAFF,TGTGCCAGCAGCTTAGTAGGCTGGGGTGACACTGAAGCTTTCTTT
once,TRBD2,TRBJ2-1,TRBV5-1,CASSQRLAGAHEQFF,TGCGCCAGCAGCCAAAGACTAGCGGGAGCACATGAGCAGTTCTTC
.,TRBD2,TRBJ2-5,TRBV30,CAWSVMRGEGETQYF,TGTGCCTGGAGTGTAATGCGGGGGGAGGGGGAGACCCAGTACTTC
.,.,TRBJ2-3,TRBV5-6,CASSLFSGRGTDTQYF,TGTGCCAGCAGCTTGTTTTCCGGCAGGGGTACAGATACGCAGTATTTT
.,.,TRBJ1-1,TRBV14,CASSQEEHLHAFF,TGTGCCAGCAGCCAAGAAGAACATCTCCATGCTTTCTTT
.,.,TRBJ2-2,TRBV3-1/TRBV3-2,CASRRIANTGELFF,TGTGCCAGCAGACGCATAGCAAACACCGGGGAGCTGTTTTTT
once,.,TRBJ2-5,TRBV3-1/TRBV3-2,CASSQAQLETQYF,TGTGCCAGCAGCCAAGCCCAGCTAGAGACCCAGTACTTC